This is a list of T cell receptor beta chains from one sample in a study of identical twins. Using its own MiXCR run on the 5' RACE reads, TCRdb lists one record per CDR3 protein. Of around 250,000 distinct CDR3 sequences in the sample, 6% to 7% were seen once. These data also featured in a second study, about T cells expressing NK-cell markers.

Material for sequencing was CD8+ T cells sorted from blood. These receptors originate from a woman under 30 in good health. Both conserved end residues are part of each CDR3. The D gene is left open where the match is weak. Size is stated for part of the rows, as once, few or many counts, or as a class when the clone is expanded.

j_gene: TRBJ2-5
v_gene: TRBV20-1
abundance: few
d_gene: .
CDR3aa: CSTSLETQYF
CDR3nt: TGCAGCACAAGTTTGGAGACCCAGTACTTC

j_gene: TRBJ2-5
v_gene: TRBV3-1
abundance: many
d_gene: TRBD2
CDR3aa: CASSQDPRTSGGYF
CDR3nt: TGTGCCAGCAGCCAAGATCCCCGGACTAGCGGGGGTTACTTC

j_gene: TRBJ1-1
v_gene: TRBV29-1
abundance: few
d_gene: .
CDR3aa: CSGWEGSSVQAFF
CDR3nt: TGCAGCGGGTGGGAGGGCTCAAGCGTCCAAGCTTTCTTT

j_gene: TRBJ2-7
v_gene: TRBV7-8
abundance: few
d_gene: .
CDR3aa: CASSPGGHLSSYEQYF
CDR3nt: TGTGCCAGCAGCCCTGGAGGACATCTGAGCTCCTACGAGCAGTACTTC

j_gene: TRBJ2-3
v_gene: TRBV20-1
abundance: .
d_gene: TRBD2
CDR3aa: CSATSYRGGGPKHTDTQYF
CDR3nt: TGCAGTGCTACGAGCTATCGGGGGGGTGGACCGAAACACACAGATACGCAGTATTTT

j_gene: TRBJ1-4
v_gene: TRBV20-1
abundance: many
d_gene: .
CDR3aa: CSAQVLGVDANEKLFF
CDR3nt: TGCAGTGCCCAGGTTCTCGGGGTCGACGCTAATGAAAAACTGTTTTTT

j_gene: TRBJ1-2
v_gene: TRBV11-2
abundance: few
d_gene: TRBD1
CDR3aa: CASSRRDREDGYTF
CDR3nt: TGTGCCAGCAGCCGGCGGGACAGGGAGGACGGCTACACCTTC

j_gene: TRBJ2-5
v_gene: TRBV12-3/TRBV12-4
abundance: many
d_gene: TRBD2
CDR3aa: CASTTGLAGARETQYF
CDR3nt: TGTGCCAGCACCACGGGACTAGCGGGAGCTCGGGAGACCCAGTACTTC

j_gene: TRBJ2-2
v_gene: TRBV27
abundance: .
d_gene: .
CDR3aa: CASSSPWRGAGELFF
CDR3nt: TGTGCCAGCAGTTCCCCGTGGCGAGGCGCCGGGGAGCTGTTTTTT

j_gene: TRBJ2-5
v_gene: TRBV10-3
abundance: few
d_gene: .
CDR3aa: CATARAVASHKIQETQYF
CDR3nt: TGTGCCACCGCAAGGGCCGTGGCATCCCACAAAATTCAAGAGACCCAGTACTTC

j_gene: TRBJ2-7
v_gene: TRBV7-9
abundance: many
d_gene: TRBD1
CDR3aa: CASSPRTGGYEQYF
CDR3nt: TGTGCCAGCAGCCCGCGGACAGGGGGGTACGAGCAGTACTTC

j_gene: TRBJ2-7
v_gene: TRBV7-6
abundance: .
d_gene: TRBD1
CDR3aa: CASSRMGQGDEQYF
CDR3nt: TGTGCCAGCAGCCGGATGGGACAGGGGGATGAGCAGTACTTC

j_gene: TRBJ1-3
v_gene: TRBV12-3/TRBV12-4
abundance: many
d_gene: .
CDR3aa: CASSLQGLGGSGNTIYF
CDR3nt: TGTGCCAGCAGTTTACAGGGGTTAGGCGGATCTGGAAACACCATATATTTT

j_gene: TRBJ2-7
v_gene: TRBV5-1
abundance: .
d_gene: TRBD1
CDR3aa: CASSLAVGTGNEQYF
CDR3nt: TGCGCCAGCAGCTTGGCTGTAGGGACAGGGAACGAGCAGTACTTC

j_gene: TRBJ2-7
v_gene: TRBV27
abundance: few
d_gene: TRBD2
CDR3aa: CASSLTSGSVYEQYF
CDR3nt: TGTGCCAGCAGTCTCACTAGCGGGAGCGTATACGAGCAGTACTTC

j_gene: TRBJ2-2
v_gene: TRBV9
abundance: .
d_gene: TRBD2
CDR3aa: CASSGGLAGGHTGELFF
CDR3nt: TGTGCCAGCAGCGGGGGACTAGCGGGGGGTCACACCGGGGAGCTGTTTTTT

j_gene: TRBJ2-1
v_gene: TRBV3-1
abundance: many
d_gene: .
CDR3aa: CASSQVGGFFYNEQFF
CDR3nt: TGTGCCAGCAGCCAAGTAGGAGGGTTCTTTTACAATGAGCAGTTCTTC

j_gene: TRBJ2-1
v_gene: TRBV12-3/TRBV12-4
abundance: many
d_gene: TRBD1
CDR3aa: CASRGPGQGAGEQFF
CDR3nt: TGTGCCAGCAGAGGACCGGGACAGGGAGCCGGTGAGCAGTTCTTC

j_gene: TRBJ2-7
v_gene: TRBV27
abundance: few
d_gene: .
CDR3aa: CASSLGFMMAEQYF
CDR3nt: TGTGCCAGCAGTTTAGGGTTCATGATGGCCGAGCAGTACTTC

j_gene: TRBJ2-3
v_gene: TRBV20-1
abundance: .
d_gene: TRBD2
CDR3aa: CSARWPSGGAPSDTQYF
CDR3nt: TGCAGTGCTAGGTGGCCTAGCGGGGGGGCACCATCAGATACGCAGTATTTT

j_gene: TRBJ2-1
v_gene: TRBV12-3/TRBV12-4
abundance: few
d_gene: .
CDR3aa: CASTSLASGSEQFF
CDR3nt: TGTGCCAGCACTTCTCTAGCGTCGGGAAGTGAGCAGTTCTTC

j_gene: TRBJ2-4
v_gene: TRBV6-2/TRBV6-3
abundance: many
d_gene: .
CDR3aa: CASSRPKKAKNIQYF
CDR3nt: TGTGCCAGCAGTCGTCCCAAGAAAGCCAAAAACATTCAGTACTTC

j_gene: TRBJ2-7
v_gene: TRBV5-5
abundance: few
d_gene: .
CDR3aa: CASSLLVYEQYF
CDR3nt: TGTGCCAGCAGCTTGTTGGTCTACGAGCAGTACTTC

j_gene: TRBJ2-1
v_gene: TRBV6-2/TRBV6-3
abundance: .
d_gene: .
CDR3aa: CASSYGWSSYNEQFF
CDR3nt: TGTGCCAGCAGTTACGGATGGAGCTCCTACAATGAGCAGTTCTTC

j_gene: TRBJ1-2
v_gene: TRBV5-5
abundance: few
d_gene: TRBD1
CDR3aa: CASTFRPQGAGYGYTF
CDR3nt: TGTGCCAGCACCTTTCGCCCACAGGGGGCAGGATATGGCTACACCTTC

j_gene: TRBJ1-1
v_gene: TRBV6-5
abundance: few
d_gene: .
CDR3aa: CASYVKGGPMTTEAFF
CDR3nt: TGTGCCAGCTACGTTAAGGGAGGACCCATGACCACTGAAGCTTTCTTT

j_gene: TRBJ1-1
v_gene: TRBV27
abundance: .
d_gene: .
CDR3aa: CASSPLWEGRAFF
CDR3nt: TGTGCCAGCAGTCCCCTCTGGGAGGGGCGAGCTTTCTTT

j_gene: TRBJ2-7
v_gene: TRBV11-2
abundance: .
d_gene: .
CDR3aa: CATASGRDEQYF
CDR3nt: .

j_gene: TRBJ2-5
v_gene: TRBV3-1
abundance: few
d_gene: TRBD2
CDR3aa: CASSRGTIEETQYF
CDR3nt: TGTGCCAGCAGCCGCGGGACTATAGAGGAGACCCAGTACTTC

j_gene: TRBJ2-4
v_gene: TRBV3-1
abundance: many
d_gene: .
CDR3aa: CASSQPRKKNIQYF
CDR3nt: TGTGCCAGCAGCCAGCCGAGAAAGAAAAACATTCAGTACTTC

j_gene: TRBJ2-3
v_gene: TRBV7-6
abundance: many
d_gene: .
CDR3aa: CASSLATDTQYF
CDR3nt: TGTGCCAGCAGCTTAGCCACAGATACGCAGTATTTT

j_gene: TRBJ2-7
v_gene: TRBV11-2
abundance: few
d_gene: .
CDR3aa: CASSSLGKPYEQYF
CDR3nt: TGTGCCAGCAGCTCGCTGGGTAAGCCCTACGAGCAGTACTTC